These T cell receptor beta chains were read from a single sample in a study of blood T cell repertoires in COVID-19. The method was immunoSEQ multiplex PCR; TCRdb's version includes in-frame clones alone and lacks a portion of them. Here the sample spans fewer than 200,000 clones, around 83% being singletons. Sequenced input: peripheral blood. These receptors all come from a woman in her 70s with COVID-19, enrolled during active disease. CDR3s include the opening cysteine and the closing phenylalanine or tryptophan. D genes are given only for firm matches. Some rows mark clone size as missing; the rest say once, few, many or name a class of expanded clone.

d_call	clone_size	v_call	j_call	cdr3_nt	cdr3_aa
.	.	TRBV19	TRBJ2-2	TGTGCCAGTAGGATCCGGGAACCTTCCTCCGTCGCGAACACCGGGGAGCTGTTTTTT	CASRIREPSSVANTGELFF
.	.	TRBV28	TRBJ2-1	TGTGCCAGCAGTCTAGCCGGAGGTTCGTTTCATGAGCAGTTCTTC	CASSLAGGSFHEQFF
.	.	TRBV27	TRBJ2-7	TGTGCCAGCAGTAGGGGGTCAGGAGACTACGAGCAGTACTTC	CASSRGSGDYEQYF
TRBD1	.	TRBV30	TRBJ1-4	TGTGCCTGGAGTGGGGAATTGACAGGGGGGATCGGAAAACTGTTTTTT	CAWSGELTGGIGKLFF
TRBD1	.	TRBV18	TRBJ2-1	TGTGCCAGCTCACGAACCGGGACAGGGGGGCCGAATGAGCAGTTCTTC	CASSRTGTGGPNEQFF
.	.	TRBV5-8	TRBJ1-3	TGTGCCAGCAGCCGGGTGCGGAGAGAGGCTGGAAACACCATATATTTT	CASSRVRREAGNTIYF
TRBD1	.	TRBV7-9	TRBJ1-4	TGTGCCAGCAGCGTACAGGGGAATACTAATGAAAAACTGTTTTTT	CASSVQGNTNEKLFF
.	.	TRBV5-1	TRBJ2-7	TGCGCCAGCAGCTCATTCTACGAGCAGTACTTC	CASSSFYEQYF
.	.	TRBV6-5	TRBJ1-3	TGTGCCATCACTGACTCCGACTATCTTGGAAACACCATATATTTT	CAITDSDYLGNTIYF
.	.	TRBV5-1	TRBJ2-3	TGCGCCAGCAGCTTGGCGGATACGCAGTATTTT	CASSLADTQYF
TRBD2	.	TRBV29-1	TRBJ2-2	TGCAGCGTGGGCGGGAGCGGGGCCGGGGAGCTGTTTTTT	CSVGGSGAGELFF
.	once	TRBV28	TRBJ1-1	TGTGCCAGCAGTTTATCCGCCGGTAACACTGAAGCTTTCTTT	CASSLSAGNTEAFF
.	.	TRBV9	TRBJ1-3	TGTGCCAGCAGCGCCCAACTCGGACAGGGAAACACCATATATTTT	CASSAQLGQGNTIYF
.	.	TRBV5-1	TRBJ2-1	TGCGCCAGCAGCTTGGGGACAGCCACCTACAATGAGCAGTTCTTC	CASSLGTATYNEQFF
.	.	TRBV7-9	TRBJ1-5	TGTGCCAGCAGCTTAGTGGGGCGTATAAATCAGCCCCAGCATTTT	CASSLVGRINQPQHF
TRBD1	.	TRBV5-8	TRBJ2-2	TGTGCCAGCAGCTTGGGACAGGGGAACACCGGGGAGCTGTTTTTT	CASSLGQGNTGELFF
.	few	TRBV19	TRBJ1-1	TGTGCCAGTAGTATTGGCGCAGGATCCATGAACACTGAAGCTTTCTTT	CASSIGAGSMNTEAFF
.	once	TRBV10-3	TRBJ1-2	TGTGCCATCTCTGTCAGGGAGGATGGCTACACCTTC	CAISVREDGYTF
TRBD2	.	TRBV6-2/TRBV6-3	TRBJ2-1	TGTGCCAGCAGCCCTGCTCCGGGAGGAAGCTCCTACAATGAGCAGTTCTTC	CASSPAPGGSSYNEQFF
.	.	TRBV27	TRBJ2-3	TGTGCCACCTCGCCGCGCCAGGGGAGTTTAGTAGATACGCAGTATTTT	CATSPRQGSLVDTQYF
.	few	TRBV5-1	TRBJ2-3	TGCGCCAGCGAGCCCGGTACTAGCACAGATACGCAGTATTTT	CASEPGTSTDTQYF
.	.	TRBV2	TRBJ2-5	TGTGCCAGCAGTGAATGGGGGCAGGGAGAGACCCAGTACTTC	CASSEWGQGETQYF
TRBD1	.	TRBV6-2/TRBV6-3	TRBJ1-1	TGTGCCAGCAGTTATGTCCTCTCGACAGGGCGGATGAACACTGAAGCTTTCTTT	CASSYVLSTGRMNTEAFF
.	.	TRBV19	TRBJ1-2	TGTGCCAGTACACAGGCCGACGACGTACCCTCTAATGGCTACACCTTC	CASTQADDVPSNGYTF
TRBD2	.	TRBV28	TRBJ2-3	TGTGCCAGCAGTTTTGGGACTAGCGGGTTTGCAGATACGCAGTATTTT	CASSFGTSGFADTQYF
.	.	TRBV19	TRBJ2-7	TGTGCCAGTAGTACTAGGGGCGCCGGTCGAGGCGAGCAGTACTTC	CASSTRGAGRGEQYF
TRBD2	.	TRBV10-1	TRBJ2-2	TGCGCCAGCAGTGAGGCGGGAGGGCCTGGCGGGGAGCTGTTTTTT	CASSEAGGPGGELFF
.	.	TRBV2	TRBJ1-4	TGTGCCAGCAGTCCAGGGTTCTCCAATGAAAAACTGTTTTTT	CASSPGFSNEKLFF
TRBD2	once	TRBV5-5	TRBJ2-7	TGTGCCAGCAGCGTGACTAGCGGGATCACCTACGAGCAGTACTTC	CASSVTSGITYEQYF
TRBD1	.	TRBV19	TRBJ2-2	TGTGCCAGTAGAGGCGCAGGGGGCGGAGGGACCGGGGAGCTGTTTTTT	CASRGAGGGGTGELFF
.	.	TRBV5-4	TRBJ2-3	TGTGCCAGCAGCTTGGCTGGGCGGGTGACTAGTTCAGATACGCAGTATTTT	CASSLAGRVTSSDTQYF
TRBD2	.	TRBV19	TRBJ2-1	TGTGCCAGTAGTAAACACCCCAGGCTAGCGGGGGACAATGAGCAGTTCTTC	CASSKHPRLAGDNEQFF
TRBD2	.	TRBV7-2	TRBJ2-7	TGTGCCAGCAGCTTAGCCGGGGGGAACGAGCAGTACTTC	CASSLAGGNEQYF
TRBD1	.	TRBV5-4	TRBJ1-1	TGTGCCAGCAGCCCTTACAGGGGGGATGTTACTGAAGCTTTCTTT	CASSPYRGDVTEAFF
TRBD2	.	TRBV6-4	TRBJ2-1	TGTGCCAGCGAAAACGGACTAGCGGAAAGATTTTGTGAGCAGTTCTTC	CASENGLAERFCEQFF
TRBD1	.	TRBV19	TRBJ1-1	TGTGCCAGTAGTCTCGACAGGGCGGACACTGAAGCTTTCTTT	CASSLDRADTEAFF
.	once	TRBV5-1	TRBJ2-7	TGCGCCAGCAGCAGGATGAATAGGGGGAGCTACGAGCAGTACTTC	CASSRMNRGSYEQYF
.	.	TRBV5-5	TRBJ1-2	TGTGCCAGCAGCTTGGGAACAGGGCTTGGGGGCTACACCTTC	CASSLGTGLGGYTF
TRBD2	.	TRBV5-1	TRBJ2-7	TGCGCCAGCAGACCGGGACTAGCTCCCGAGCAGTACTTC	CASRPGLAPEQYF
.	.	TRBV10-3	TRBJ2-7	TGTGCCATCAGTGCATCCTACGAGCAGTACTTC	CAISASYEQYF
TRBD1	.	TRBV2	TRBJ1-5	TGTGCCAGCAGTGAAGAGGGGGCTAAGCCCCAGCATTTT	CASSEEGAKPQHF
TRBD1	few	TRBV10-3	TRBJ2-1	TGTGCCATTGCCGGGACAGGGAACAATGAGCAGTTCTTC	CAIAGTGNNEQFF
TRBD1	.	TRBV7-6	TRBJ2-1	TGTGCCAGCAGCTTTTCAGGGGGCGCGTTTAATGAGCAGTTCTTC	CASSFSGGAFNEQFF